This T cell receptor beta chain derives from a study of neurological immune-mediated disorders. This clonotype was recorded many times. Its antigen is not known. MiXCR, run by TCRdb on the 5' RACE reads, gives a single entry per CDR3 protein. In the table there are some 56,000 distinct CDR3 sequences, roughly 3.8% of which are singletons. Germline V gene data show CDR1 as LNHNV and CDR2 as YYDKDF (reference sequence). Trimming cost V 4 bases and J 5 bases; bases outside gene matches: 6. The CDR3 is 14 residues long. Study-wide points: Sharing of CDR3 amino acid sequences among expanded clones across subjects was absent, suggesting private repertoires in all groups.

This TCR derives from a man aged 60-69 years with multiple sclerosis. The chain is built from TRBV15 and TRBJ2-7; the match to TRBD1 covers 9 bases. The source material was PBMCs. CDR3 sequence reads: CATSTQGASNEQYF. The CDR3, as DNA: TGTGCCACCAGCACACAGGGGGCTAGCAACGAGCAGTACTTC.